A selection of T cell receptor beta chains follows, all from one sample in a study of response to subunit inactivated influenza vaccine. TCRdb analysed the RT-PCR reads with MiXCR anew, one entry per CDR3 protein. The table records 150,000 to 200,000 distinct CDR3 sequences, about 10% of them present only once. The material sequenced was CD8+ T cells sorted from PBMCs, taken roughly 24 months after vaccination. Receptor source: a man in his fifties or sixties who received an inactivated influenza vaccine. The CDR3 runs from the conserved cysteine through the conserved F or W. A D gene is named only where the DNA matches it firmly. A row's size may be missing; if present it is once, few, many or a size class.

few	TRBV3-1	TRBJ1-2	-	TGTGCCAGCAGCCAAGAATTGTCCCCAGGGGACTATGGCTACACCTTC	CASSQELSPGDYGYTF
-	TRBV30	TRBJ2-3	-	TGTGCCTGGAGCGCTCCTGGGAGCACAGATACGAAGTATTTT	CAWSAPGSTDTKYF
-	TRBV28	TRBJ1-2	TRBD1	TGTGCCAGCAGTTTGGGACAGGGGGCTCGTGGCTACACCTTC	CASSLGQGARGYTF
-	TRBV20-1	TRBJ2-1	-	TGCAGTGCTAGAGCTTCCGATGAGCAGTTCTTC	CSARASDEQFF
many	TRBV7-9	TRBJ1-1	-	TGTGCCAGCAGCTTAGATAGGTTCGAAGCTTTCTTT	CASSLDRFEAFF
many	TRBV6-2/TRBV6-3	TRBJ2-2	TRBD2	TGTGCCAGCAGTCAGGCGGGGGAGAGGGACACCGGGGAGCTGTTTTTT	CASSQAGERDTGELFF
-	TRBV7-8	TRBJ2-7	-	TGTGCCAGCAGCTTATCGACTCTCCCCTACGAGCAGTACTTC	CASSLSTLPYEQYF
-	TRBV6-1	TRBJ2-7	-	TGTGCCAGCAGACAGGTCGGGAGCTCCTACGAGCAGTACTTC	CASRQVGSSYEQYF
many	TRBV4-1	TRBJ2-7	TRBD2	TGCGCCAGCAGCCAAGATAGGGCTAGCGGGGGGCCCTTCCACTACGAGCAGTACTTC	CASSQDRASGGPFHYEQYF
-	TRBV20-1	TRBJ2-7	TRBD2	TGCAGTGCCCATTCCCGGGGGGCCTACGAGCAGTACTTC	CSAHSRGAYEQYF
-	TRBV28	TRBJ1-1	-	TGTGCCAGCAGTTTAGACACGAGCTTGAACACTGAAGCTTTCTTT	CASSLDTSLNTEAFF
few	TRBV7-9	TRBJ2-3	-	TGTGCCAGCAGCCAGTCCCGGTGGATCAGCACAGATACGCAGTATTTT	CASSQSRWISTDTQYF
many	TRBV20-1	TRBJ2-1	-	TGCAGTGCCCTATCAGGGGAAATCTCGTTTGAGCAGTTCTTC	CSALSGEISFEQFF
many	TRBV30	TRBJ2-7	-	TGTGCCTGGATACCGCTTCTTCCCCCCTACGAGCAGTACTTC	CAWIPLLPPYEQYF
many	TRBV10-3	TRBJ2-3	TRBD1	TGTGCCATCAGTGATCCCCAAGGGGGACAGGGAACAGATACGCAGTATTTT	CAISDPQGGQGTDTQYF
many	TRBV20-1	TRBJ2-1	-	TGCAGTGCTAGAGATCTTGAGACCTACAATGAGCAGTTCTTC	CSARDLETYNEQFF
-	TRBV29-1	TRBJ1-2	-	TGCAGCGTTTTCGGTGCGGAGATGGTAAATGGCTACACCTTC	CSVFGAEMVNGYTF
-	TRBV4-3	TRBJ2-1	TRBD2	TGCGCCAGCAGCCAAGATGCTACCCCGGGAGGGCTCTACAATGAGCAGTTCTTC	CASSQDATPGGLYNEQFF
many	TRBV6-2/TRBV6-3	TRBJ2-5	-	TGTGCCAGCAGTTACCGGAGCTCCCAAGAGACCCAGTACTTC	CASSYRSSQETQYF
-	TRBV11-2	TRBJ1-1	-	TGTGCCAGCAGCTTAGTCCTGACAACAGCGAACACTGAAGCTTTCTTT	CASSLVLTTANTEAFF
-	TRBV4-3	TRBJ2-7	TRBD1	TGCGCCAGCAGCCAAGACTCCCGACAGGGGCCGTATCACGAGCAGTACTTC	CASSQDSRQGPYHEQYF
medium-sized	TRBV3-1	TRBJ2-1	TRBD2	TGTGCCAGCAGCCAAGTCGTCGGGACTAGTGTTCATGAGCAGTTCTTC	CASSQVVGTSVHEQFF
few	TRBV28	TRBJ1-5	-	TGTGCCAGCAGCCTGACTTTGGGGAAGGCCCAGCATTTT	CASSLTLGKAQHF
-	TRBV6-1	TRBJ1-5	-	TGTGCCAGCAGTGAAGGTCTTTATCAGCCCCAGCATTTT	CASSEGLYQPQHF
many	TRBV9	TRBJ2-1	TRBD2	TGTGCCAGCAGCGATCGAGCGGGGCCCTACAATGAGCAGTTCTTC	CASSDRAGPYNEQFF
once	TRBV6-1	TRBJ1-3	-	TGTGCCAGCAGTGAAGGCGGTGGCTCTGGAAACACCATATATTTT	CASSEGGGSGNTIYF
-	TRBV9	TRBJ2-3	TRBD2	TGTGCCAGCAACCGTCCACGCGGGGGGGCTAGCACAGATACGCAGTATTTT	CASNRPRGGASTDTQYF
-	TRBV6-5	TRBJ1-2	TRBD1	TGTGCCAGCAGTTCCGGGACAGGGGTAAACTATGGCTACACCTTC	CASSSGTGVNYGYTF
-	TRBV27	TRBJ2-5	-	TGTGCCAGCAGTCCCACCCCAGGGGCACAAGAGACCCAGTACTTC	CASSPTPGAQETQYF
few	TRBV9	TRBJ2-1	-	TGTGCCAGCAGCGTTAGCGGAGAGCAGTTCTTC	CASSVSGEQFF
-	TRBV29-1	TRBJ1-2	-	TGCAGCACCCCTGGGGGCAGCTATGGCTACACCTTC	CSTPGGSYGYTF
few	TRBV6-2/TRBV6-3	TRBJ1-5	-	TGTGCCAGTGCTCCGGGGGTTTATCAGCCCCAGCATTTT	CASAPGVYQPQHF
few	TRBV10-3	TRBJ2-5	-	TGTGCCATCAGTGAGAGGGGAGGATCCCAAGAGACCCAGTACTTC	CAISERGGSQETQYF
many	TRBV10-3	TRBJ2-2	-	TGTGCCATCAGTGATAACGAGTCGAGAAGGACCGGGGAGCTGTTTTTT	CAISDNESRRTGELFF
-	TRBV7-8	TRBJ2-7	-	TGTGCCAGCAGCTTAATCGGGAGCTCGTACGAGCAGTACTTC	CASSLIGSSYEQYF
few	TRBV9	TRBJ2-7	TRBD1	TGTGCCAGCAGCGTAGAAGGACAGGGGAACGAGCAGTACTTC	CASSVEGQGNEQYF
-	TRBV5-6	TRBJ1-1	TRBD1	TGTGCCAGCAGCGAGTGGCCTACAGGGGAGGTGAACACTGAAGCTTTCTTT	CASSEWPTGEVNTEAFF
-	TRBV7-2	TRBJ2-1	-	TGTGCCAGCAGCTTAGCCCCCTTGGGGACGTCTCTTACCAATGAGCAGTTCTTC	CASSLAPLGTSLTNEQFF
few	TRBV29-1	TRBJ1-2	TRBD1	TGCAGCGTACCGGGACAGGGGGCGACTGGCTACACCTTC	CSVPGQGATGYTF
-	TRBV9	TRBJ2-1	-	TGTGCCAGCAGCGTACACGGGTTCTACAATGAGCAGTTCTTC	CASSVHGFYNEQFF
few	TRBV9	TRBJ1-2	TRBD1	TGTGCCAGCAGCGCCTCAGGGGGAGCTAACTATGGCTACACCTTC	CASSASGGANYGYTF
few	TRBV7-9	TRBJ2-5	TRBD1	TGTGCCAGCAGCCCCAAACTGGACAGGAAAGAGACCCAGTACTTC	CASSPKLDRKETQYF
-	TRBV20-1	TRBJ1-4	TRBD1	TGCAGTGCGCGGCGGGACAGCCATAAATTAGGGGAAAAACTGTTTTTT	CSARRDSHKLGEKLFF
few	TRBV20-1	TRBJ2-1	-	TGCAGTGCCGAGAGGCATTACTCCTACAATGAGCAGTTCTTC	CSAERHYSYNEQFF
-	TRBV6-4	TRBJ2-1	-	TGTGCCAGCAGTGACTCGTCAGGGGGAGGGTACAATGAGCAGTTCTTC	CASSDSSGGGYNEQFF
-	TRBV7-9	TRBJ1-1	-	TGTGCCAGCAGCTTAGGACTGGATGAAGCTTTCTTT	CASSLGLDEAFF
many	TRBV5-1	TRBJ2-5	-	TGCGCCAGCACGGACTACGTACAAGAGACCCAGTACTTC	CASTDYVQETQYF
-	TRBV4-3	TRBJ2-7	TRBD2	TGCGCCAGCAGCCAGGGTGGGAGCGGGGGAGACGAGCAGTACTTC	CASSQGGSGGDEQYF
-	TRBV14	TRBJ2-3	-	TGTGCCAGCAGCCCGACGGGGTCGGCCACAGATACGCAGTATTTT	CASSPTGSATDTQYF
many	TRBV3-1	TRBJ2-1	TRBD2	TGTGCCAGCAGCCAAGGGGAGGGCTGGTATGAGCAGTTCTTC	CASSQGEGWYEQFF
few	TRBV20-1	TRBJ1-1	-	TGCAGTGCTAGAGATTTTGTGTTTCCTGAAGCTTTCTTT	CSARDFVFPEAFF
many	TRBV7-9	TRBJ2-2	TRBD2	TGTGCCAGCAGCTCCTTAGCGGGATTGAACACCGGGGAGCTGTTTTTT	CASSSLAGLNTGELFF
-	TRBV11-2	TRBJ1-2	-	TGTGCCAGCAGCTTAGTCAGTCGGCAGGGCAGCAACTATGGCTACACCTTC	CASSLVSRQGSNYGYTF